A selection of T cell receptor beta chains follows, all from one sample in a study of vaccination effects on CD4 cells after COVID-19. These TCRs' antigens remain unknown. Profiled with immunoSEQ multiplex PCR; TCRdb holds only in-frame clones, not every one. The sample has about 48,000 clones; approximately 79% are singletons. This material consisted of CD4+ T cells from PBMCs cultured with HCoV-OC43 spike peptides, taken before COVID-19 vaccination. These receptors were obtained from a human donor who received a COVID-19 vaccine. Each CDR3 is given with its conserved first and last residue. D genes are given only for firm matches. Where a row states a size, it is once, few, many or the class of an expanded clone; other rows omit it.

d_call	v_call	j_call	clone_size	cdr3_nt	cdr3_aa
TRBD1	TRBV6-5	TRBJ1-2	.	TGTGCCAGCAGTTACTCCGGTCGCAGGGGGCAAGGCTACACCTTC	CASSYSGRRGQGYTF
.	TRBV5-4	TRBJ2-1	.	TGTGCCAGCAGCACATCAGGACGGGTGGTACATGAGCAGTTCTTC	CASSTSGRVVHEQFF
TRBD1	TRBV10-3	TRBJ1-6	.	TGTGCCATCGCGGGGACAGACCATTCACCCCTCCACTTT	CAIAGTDHSPLHF
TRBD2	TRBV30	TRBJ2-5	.	TGTGCCTGGAGCCCGGGAGGGGGTGTTGAGACCCAGTACTTC	CAWSPGGGVETQYF
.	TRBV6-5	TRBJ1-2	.	TGTGCCAGCAGTTACTCAGGGGGCTATGGCTACACCTTC	CASSYSGGYGYTF
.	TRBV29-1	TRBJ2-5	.	TGCAGCGTTGAGGGGGGCCCTAAAGAGACCCAGTACTTC	CSVEGGPKETQYF
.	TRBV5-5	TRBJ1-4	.	TGTGCCAGCAGCTTCGAACTGATCAATGAAAAACTGTTTTTT	CASSFELINEKLFF
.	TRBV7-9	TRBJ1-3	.	TGTGCCAGCAGCTTGGAAAAGGGAAACACCATATATTTT	CASSLEKGNTIYF
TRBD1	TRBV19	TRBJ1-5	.	TGTGCCAGTCAGACCGGGACAGGGTACAATCAGCCCCAGCATTTT	CASQTGTGYNQPQHF
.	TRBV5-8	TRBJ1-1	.	TGTGCCAGCCCGAATATACCGGGGGACCCTCCTCGCCCTGAAGCTTTCTTT	CASPNIPGDPPRPEAFF
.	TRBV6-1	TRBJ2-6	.	TGTGCCAGCAACCCAGGGAGGTCTGGGGCCAACGTCCTGACTTTC	CASNPGRSGANVLTF
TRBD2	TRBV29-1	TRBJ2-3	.	TGCAGCGTGAGGATTATAGCGGGGCTCTTTAGAACAGATACGCAGTATTTT	CSVRIIAGLFRTDTQYF
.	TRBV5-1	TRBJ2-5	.	TGCGCCAGCAGCTATTACCAAGAGACCCAGTACTTC	CASSYYQETQYF
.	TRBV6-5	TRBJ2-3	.	TGTGCCAGCAGTTTAACGGGGGGCCTTAGCACAGATACGCAGTATTTT	CASSLTGGLSTDTQYF
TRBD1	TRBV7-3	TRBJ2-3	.	TGTGCCAGCAGCTCCCAGGGGGAAGATACGCAGTATTTT	CASSSQGEDTQYF
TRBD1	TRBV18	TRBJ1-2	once	TGTGCCAGCTCACCCCAAGGGACGTCCGCGGGACAGGGCTACACCTTC	CASSPQGTSAGQGYTF
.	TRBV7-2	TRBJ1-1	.	TGTGCCAGCACCCGGCGGGGGGGGGCTGAAGCTTTCTTT	CASTRRGGAEAFF
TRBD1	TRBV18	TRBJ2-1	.	TGTGCCAGCTCTAAACAGGGGAGCCGAGGGAATGAGCAGTTCTTC	CASSKQGSRGNEQFF
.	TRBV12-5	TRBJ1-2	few	TGTGCTAGTGGTTTGGTTGGACAGTTCTATGGCTACACCTTC	CASGLVGQFYGYTF
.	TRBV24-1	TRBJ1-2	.	TGTGCCACCAGGCAGGCGTACCCGCTCTATGGCTACACCTTC	CATRQAYPLYGYTF
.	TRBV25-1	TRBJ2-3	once	TGTGCCAGCGGAGCGCGCACAGATACGCAGTATTTT	CASGARTDTQYF
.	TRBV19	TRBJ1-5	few	TGTGCCAGTACCCAGGGACGGGGGAGCAATCAGCCCCAGCATTTT	CASTQGRGSNQPQHF
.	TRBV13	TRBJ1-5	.	TGTGCCAGCAGCTTAGGTTTGATCCCAGCCCTAAATCAGCCCCAGCATTTT	CASSLGLIPALNQPQHF
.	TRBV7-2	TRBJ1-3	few	TGTGCCAGCAGCTATCCCCCGCTACCAACAGGGGGAAACACCATATATTTT	CASSYPPLPTGGNTIYF
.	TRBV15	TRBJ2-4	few	TGTGCCACCAGCAGAGGTACAGGGTCCATTCAGTACTTC	CATSRGTGSIQYF
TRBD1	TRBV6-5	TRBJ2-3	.	TGTGCCAGCAGTTTTTTGCCGGGACAGGGAGTAGATACGCAGTATTTT	CASSFLPGQGVDTQYF
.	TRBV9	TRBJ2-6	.	TGTGCCAGCAGCGTAAAGACCTCTGGGGCCAACGTCCTGACTTTC	CASSVKTSGANVLTF
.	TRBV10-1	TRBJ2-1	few	TGCGCCAGCAGCCTCTTCCCCTACAATGAGCAGTTCTTC	CASSLFPYNEQFF
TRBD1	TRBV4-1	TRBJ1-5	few	TGCGCCAGCAGCCAAGATTTTGGGACAGGGCGCGGTAGCAATCAGCCCCAGCATTTT	CASSQDFGTGRGSNQPQHF
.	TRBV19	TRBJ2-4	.	TGTGCCAGTAGTGCAGGGGTAGCCAAAAACATTCAGTACTTC	CASSAGVAKNIQYF
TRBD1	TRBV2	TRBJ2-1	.	TGTGCCATCTCCATGGACAGGGCCATCAATGAGCAGTTCTTC	CAISMDRAINEQFF
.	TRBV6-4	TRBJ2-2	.	TGTGCCAGCAGTGACTCCGCCTTGACAGTTAATTTTCACACCGGGGAGCTGTTTTTT	CASSDSALTVNFHTGELFF
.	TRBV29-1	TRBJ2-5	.	TGCAGCGTTGAGAGGGACGGGACCCAGTACTTC	CSVERDGTQYF
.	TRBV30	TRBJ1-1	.	TGTGCCTGGAATTTAGGATTAGAGGGCACTGAAGCTTTCTTT	CAWNLGLEGTEAFF
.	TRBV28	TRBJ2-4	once	TGTGCCAGCAGTTTTCCCCAGGGGAAAGCCAAAAACATTCAGTACTTC	CASSFPQGKAKNIQYF
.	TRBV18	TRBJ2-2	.	TGTGCCAGCTCACCCGTGACGACCGGGGAGCTGTTTTTT	CASSPVTTGELFF
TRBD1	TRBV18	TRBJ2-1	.	TGTGCCAGCTCCCCATCGTCAGGGGGCCCCTACAATGAGCAGTTCTTC	CASSPSSGGPYNEQFF
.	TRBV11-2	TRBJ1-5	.	TGTGCCAGCAGCTTAACACCAAATCAGCCCCAGCATTTT	CASSLTPNQPQHF